This T cell receptor (beta chain) came from a study of blood T cell repertoires in COVID-19. Original processing notes: It was from reference gene primer amplification that nucleated cell counts were estimated. Method: immunoSEQ multiplex PCR; TCRdb's copy keeps in-frame clones and lacks some. The V and J calls and clone size come from that table; D and trimming were worked out from the DNA. The data hold some 180,000 clones, with about three quarters observed a single time. Sequencing was carried out using peripheral blood. This clonotype originated in a woman aged 45-65 years with active or convalescent COVID-19.

The CDR3 sequence is CASTGTADNEQFF. Here the CDR3 DNA reads TGTGCCAGCACGGGGACAGCTGACAATGAGCAGTTCTTC. The V call is TRBV2, the J call TRBJ2-1, with 7 bases aligning to TRBD1. Trimming took 7 bases from V and 5 from J; bases not matched to a gene: 5. Germline CDR1 reads SNHLY; CDR2 reads FYNNEI. This CDR3 region has 13 residues.